This T cell receptor (beta chain) was identified in a study of T cells in Graves' hyperthyroidism and ophthalmopathy. Whole-study context: Sampling of peripheral blood happened at initial diagnosis, prior to any treatment. General study results and limits: Before onset, by a median of approximately 6.2 months, the model predicted ophthalmopathy. Stable hyperthyroidism and ophthalmopathy were separated using 13 V-J signatures.

The sample holds many counts of this clonotype. Its target is unknown. The CDR3 is 16 residues long. Germline CDR1 MDHEN, CDR2 SYDVKM. The V and J ends lost 11 bases and 0 bases respectively, with 22 bases between them. Exclusion criteria comprised uncontrolled infection, other autoimmune disease, pregnancy or lactation. Regions amplified from RNA transcripts were the TCR beta CDR3 regions. TCR CDR3 underwent first-round RT-PCR with the HTBI primer set. TCRdb re-analysed the multiplex PCR reads in MiXCR, keeping a single row per CDR3 protein. The profile shows over 250,000 distinct CDR3 sequences, less than 30% of them singletons.

The sample consisted of blood. V is TRBV28 and J is TRBJ1-2, with D perhaps TRBD1 (6 bases). The receptor's source is a man aged 35 to 55 with Graves' hyperthyroidism that later progressed to Graves' ophthalmopathy. The CDR3, as DNA: TGTGCCGAAGGTTACTGGGGGGCGGGCGCTAACTATGGCTACACCTTC. The encoded protein is CAEGYWGAGANYGYTF.